One sample yielded the 7 T cell receptor beta chains listed below, sequenced in a study of OX40 agonist ivuxolimab in advanced cancers. Produced via immunoSEQ multiplex PCR; TCRdb's table is partial and in-frame only. Among some 85,000 clones listed, roughly 84% were seen once. The sequences come from CD4+ or CD8+ T cells sorted from blood, collected in a trial of the OX40 agonist ivuxolimab. The receptors were sampled from an adult with an advanced solid tumor such as melanoma, head and neck, liver or kidney cancer.

The chain is built from TRBV6-1 and TRBJ2-6, with 7 bases matching TRBD1. CDR1 MNHNS and CDR2 SASEGT come from the germline V gene. This CDR3 spans 15 amino acids. V shed 1 base and J 3 bases; nucleotides not matched to a gene: 0. The CDR3 is CASSEGQGGANVLTF. The CDR3 nucleotides read TGTGCCAGCAGTGAAGGACAGGGTGGGGCCAACGTCCTGACTTTC.

V usage is TRBV28 and J usage is TRBJ2-5; 15 bases map to TRBD2. Trimming at V came to 7 bases and at J to 6 bases, leaving 9 bases not matched to a gene. The CDR3 spans 16 residues. The germline V gene encodes CDR1 MDHEN and CDR2 SYDVKM. For the CDR3, the DNA is TGTGCCAGCACCCAACCTGGGACTAGCGGGAGGAAGACCCAGTACTTC. Amino acids: CASTQPGTSGRKTQYF.

The chain employs TRBV27 and TRBJ2-7, with D unclear. In germline, CDR1 is MNHEY, CDR2 SMNVEV (reference sequence). The CDR3 has 14 residues. Trimming cost V 4 bases and J 0 bases, with 10 bases left between them. The CDR3 reads CASSSYTNSYEQYF. For the CDR3, the DNA is TGTGCCAGCAGTTCCTATACAAACTCCTACGAGCAGTACTTC.

The rearrangement joins TRBV12-5 to TRBJ2-7, with D possibly being TRBD2 (6 bases). This CDR3 is 17 amino acids long. Germline V gene lookup returns CDR1 LGHNT and CDR2 FRNRAP. V dropped 1 base and J dropped 4 bases, with 20 bases sitting between them. The CDR3 DNA is TGTGCTAGTGGTTTGGGCGTCGTTAGGGGCGGGAATTACGAGCAGTACTTC. This translates into CASGLGVVRGGNYEQYF.

This clone has only one observation. The rearrangement joins TRBV5-1 to TRBJ2-3; possible D gene TRBD1, 6 bases. CDR1 SGHRS and CDR2 YFSETQ come from the germline V gene. With 0 bases removed from V and 4 bases from J, the gap between germline ends came to 9 bases. The CDR3 loop spans 14 amino acids. The CDR3 sequence is CASSLGQEADTQYF. The CDR3 region has the DNA TGCGCCAGCAGCTTGGGACAGGAAGCAGATACGCAGTATTTT.

The chain couples TRBV4-2 to TRBJ2-1; D perhaps matches TRBD2 (6 bases). Germline CDR1 is LGHNA and CDR2 is YNFKEQ. Trimming removed 5 bases from V and 10 bases from J, with 12 bases in between. The CDR3 has 12 residues. For the CDR3, the DNA is TGTGCCAGCAGCGGGATGGGACTCGAGCAGTTCTTC. This sequence encodes CASSGMGLEQFF.

In this sample, this clone turned up once. The V and J genes are TRBV5-4 and TRBJ2-1, with D unclear. The CDR3 sequence is 15 residues long. Germline V CDR1 and CDR2: SGHNT, YYREEE (reference sequence). V was clipped by 1 base and J by 7 bases, with 15 bases between them. CDR3: CASSLSQGFQNEQFF. In DNA form, the CDR3 reads TGTGCCAGCAGCTTGTCTCAAGGTTTTCAGAATGAGCAGTTCTTC.